The entry below gives a single T cell receptor (beta chain) sequence along with its context. As yet, its antigen is unknown. The sample belongs to a study of shared clonotypes between healthy human individuals. Study-wide context: A couple of women and a few men aged 18 to 49 made up the donors.

In germline, CDR1 is SEHNR, CDR2 FQNEAQ (reference sequence). V was trimmed by 8 bases and J by 3 bases, leaving 20 bases between them. The CDR3 totals 16 residues. Regarding the study as a whole: Non-shared clonotypes displayed generation probabilities falling below those of clonotypes present in all four donors.

The healthy adult donors were HIV-negative and reported no recent acute infections or vaccinations. Investigators divided CD4+ cells into CD45RA+ naive and CD45RA-negative memory subsets. Sequencing was performed with immunoSEQ multiplex PCR; in TCRdb, only in-frame clones are kept and a portion is missing. In the table there are about 2.3 million clones, 92% of which are singletons. The receptor was derived from a man aged 18 to 35 in good health. Some clones in this sample may be carry-over from other donors' samples. Sequenced sample: naive CD4+ T cells from PBMCs. As for subset: CD45RA+ positively selected. The V gene is TRBV7-9, the J gene TRBJ1-5; D perhaps matches TRBD1 (5 bases). In nucleotides, the CDR3 is TGTGCCAGCCTAGACAGATTAAGAAATAACAATCAGCCCCAGCATTTT. This codes for CASLDRLRNNNQPQHF.